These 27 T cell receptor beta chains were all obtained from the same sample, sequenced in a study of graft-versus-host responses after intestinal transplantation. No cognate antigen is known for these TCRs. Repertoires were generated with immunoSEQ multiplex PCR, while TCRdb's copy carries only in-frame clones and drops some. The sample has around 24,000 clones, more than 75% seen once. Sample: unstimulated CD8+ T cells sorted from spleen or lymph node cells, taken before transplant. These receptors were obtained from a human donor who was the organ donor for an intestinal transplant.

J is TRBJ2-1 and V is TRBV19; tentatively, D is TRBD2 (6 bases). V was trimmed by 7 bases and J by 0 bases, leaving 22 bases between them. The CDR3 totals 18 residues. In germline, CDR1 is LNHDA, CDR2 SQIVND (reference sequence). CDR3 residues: CASTPSDGWEDSYNEQFF. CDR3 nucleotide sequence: TGTGCCAGTACCCCCTCTGACGGGTGGGAGGACTCCTACAATGAGCAGTTCTTC. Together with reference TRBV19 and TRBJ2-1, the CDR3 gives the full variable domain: DGGITQSPKYLFRKEGQNVTLSCEQNLNHDAMYWYRQDPGQGLRLIYYSQIVNDFQKGDIAEGYSVSREKKESFPLTVTSAQKNPTAFYLCASTPSDGWEDSYNEQFFGPGTRLTVL.

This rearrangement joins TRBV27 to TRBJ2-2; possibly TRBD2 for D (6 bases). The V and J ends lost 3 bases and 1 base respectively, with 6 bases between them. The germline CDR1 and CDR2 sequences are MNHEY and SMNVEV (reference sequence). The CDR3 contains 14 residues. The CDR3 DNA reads TGTGCCAGCAGTTTTAGCGGGAACACCGGGGAGCTGTTTTTT. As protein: CASSFSGNTGELFF.

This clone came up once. Here the CDR3 DNA reads TGTGCCAGCAGCTTAGAGGGTTCCCTCTCCTACGAGCAGTACTTC. Amino acid sequence: CASSLEGSLSYEQYF. The chain employs TRBV11-2 and TRBJ2-7; no reliable D call. V dropped 0 bases and J dropped 0 bases, with 9 bases sitting between them. This CDR3 spans 15 amino acids. Looked up from germline, CDR1 is SGHAT and CDR2 is FQNNGV.

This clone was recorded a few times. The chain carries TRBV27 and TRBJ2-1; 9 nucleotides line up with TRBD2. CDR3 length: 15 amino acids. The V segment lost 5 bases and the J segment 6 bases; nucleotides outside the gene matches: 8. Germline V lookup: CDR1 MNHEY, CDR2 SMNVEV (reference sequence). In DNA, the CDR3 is TGTGCCAGCAGTCTACTCTCTAGCGGGGCCAATGAGCAGTTCTTC. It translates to CASSLLSSGANEQFF.

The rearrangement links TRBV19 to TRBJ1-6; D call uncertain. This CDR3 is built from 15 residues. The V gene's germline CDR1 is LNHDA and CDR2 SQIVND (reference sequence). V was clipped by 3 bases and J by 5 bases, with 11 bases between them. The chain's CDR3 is CASSIWSFDNSPLHF. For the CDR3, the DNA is TGTGCCAGTAGTATTTGGTCTTTTGATAATTCACCCCTCCACTTT.

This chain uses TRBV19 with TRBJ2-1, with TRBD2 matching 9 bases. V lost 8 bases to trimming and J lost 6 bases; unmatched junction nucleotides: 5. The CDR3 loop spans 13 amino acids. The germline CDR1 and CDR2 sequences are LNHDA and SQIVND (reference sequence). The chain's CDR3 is CASCLAGSNEQFF. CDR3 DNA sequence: TGTGCCAGTTGTCTAGCGGGAAGCAATGAGCAGTTCTTC. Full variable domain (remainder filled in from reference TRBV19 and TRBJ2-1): DGGITQSPKYLFRKEGQNVTLSCEQNLNHDAMYWYRQDPGQGLRLIYYSQIVNDFQKGDIAEGYSVSREKKESFPLTVTSAQKNPTAFYLCASCLAGSNEQFFGPGTRLTVL.

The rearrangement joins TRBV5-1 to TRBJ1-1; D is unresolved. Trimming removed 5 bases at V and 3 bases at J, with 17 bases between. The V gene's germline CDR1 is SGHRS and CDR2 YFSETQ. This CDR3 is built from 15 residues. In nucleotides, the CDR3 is TGCGCCAGCAGTTCCGTTTCGAGACTTGACACTGAAGCTTTCTTT. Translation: CASSSVSRLDTEAFF.

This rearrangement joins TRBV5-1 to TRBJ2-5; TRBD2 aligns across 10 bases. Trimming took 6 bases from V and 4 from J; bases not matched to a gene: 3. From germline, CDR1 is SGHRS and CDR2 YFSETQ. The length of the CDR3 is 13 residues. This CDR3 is CASTSGSGETQYF. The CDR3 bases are TGCGCCAGCACTAGCGGGAGTGGAGAGACCCAGTACTTC.

CDR3: CASSQDADLVINEQFF. The CDR3 DNA follows: TGCGCCAGCAGCCAAGATGCTGACCTTGTTATCAATGAGCAGTTCTTC. The chain has TRBV4-1 and TRBJ2-1; no clear D gene. Germline V gives CDR1 MGHRA, CDR2 YSYEKL. V lost 0 bases and J 6 bases, leaving 15 bases between the germline ends. The CDR3 is 16 amino acids.

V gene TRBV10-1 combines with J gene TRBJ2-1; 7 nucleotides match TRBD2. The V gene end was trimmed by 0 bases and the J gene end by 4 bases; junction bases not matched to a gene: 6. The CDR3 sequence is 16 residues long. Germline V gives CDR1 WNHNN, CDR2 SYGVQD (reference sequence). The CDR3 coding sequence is TGCGCCAGCAGTGAGTCGCTAGCGGACGATTACAATGAGCAGTTCTTC. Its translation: CASSESLADDYNEQFF.

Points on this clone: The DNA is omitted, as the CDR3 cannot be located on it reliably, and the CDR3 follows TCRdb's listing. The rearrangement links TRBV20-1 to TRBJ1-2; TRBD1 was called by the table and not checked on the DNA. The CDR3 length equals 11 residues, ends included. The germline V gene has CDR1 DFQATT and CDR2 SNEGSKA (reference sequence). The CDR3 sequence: CSARDWGQGTF.

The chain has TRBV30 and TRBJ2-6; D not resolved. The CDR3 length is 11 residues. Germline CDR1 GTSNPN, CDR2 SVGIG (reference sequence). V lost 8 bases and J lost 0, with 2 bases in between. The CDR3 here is CAGSGANVLTF. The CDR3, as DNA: TGTGCCGGCTCTGGGGCCAACGTCCTGACTTTC.

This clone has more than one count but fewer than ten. Here the CDR3 reads CASSEPGQGAYEQYF. For the CDR3, the DNA is TGCGCCAGCAGTGAGCCGGGACAGGGGGCGTACGAGCAGTACTTC. V and J are TRBV10-1 and TRBJ2-7; 12 bases line up with TRBD1. From germline, CDR1 is WNHNN and CDR2 SYGVQD (reference sequence). J gave up 4 bases and V 2 bases, and 3 bases lay outside the gene matches. The CDR3 covers 15 residues.

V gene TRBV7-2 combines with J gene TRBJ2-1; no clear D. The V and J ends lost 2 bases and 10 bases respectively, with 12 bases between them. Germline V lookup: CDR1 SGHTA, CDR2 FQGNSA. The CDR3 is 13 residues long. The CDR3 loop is CASSLTSGREQFF. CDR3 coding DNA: TGTGCCAGCAGCTTAACTTCGGGTCGAGAGCAGTTCTTC.

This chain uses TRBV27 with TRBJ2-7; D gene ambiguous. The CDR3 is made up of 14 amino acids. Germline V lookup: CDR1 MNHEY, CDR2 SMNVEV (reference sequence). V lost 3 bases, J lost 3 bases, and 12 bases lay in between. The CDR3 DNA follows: TGTGCCAGCAGTTTTACGTCAGCCCTCTACGAGCAGTACTTC. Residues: CASSFTSALYEQYF.

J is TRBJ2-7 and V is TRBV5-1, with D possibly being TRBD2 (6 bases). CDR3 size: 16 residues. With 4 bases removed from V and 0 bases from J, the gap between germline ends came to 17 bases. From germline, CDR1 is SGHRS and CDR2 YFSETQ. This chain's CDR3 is CASSTPSATSSYEQYF. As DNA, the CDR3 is TGCGCCAGCAGCACTCCTAGCGCGACGAGCTCCTACGAGCAGTACTTC.

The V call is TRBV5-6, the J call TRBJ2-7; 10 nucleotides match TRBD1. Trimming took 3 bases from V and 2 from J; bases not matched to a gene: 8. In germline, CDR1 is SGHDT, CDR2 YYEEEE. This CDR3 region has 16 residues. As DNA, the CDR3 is TGTGCCAGCAGCTCGGTTGACAGGGGGCACCCCTACGAGCAGTACTTC. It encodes CASSSVDRGHPYEQYF.

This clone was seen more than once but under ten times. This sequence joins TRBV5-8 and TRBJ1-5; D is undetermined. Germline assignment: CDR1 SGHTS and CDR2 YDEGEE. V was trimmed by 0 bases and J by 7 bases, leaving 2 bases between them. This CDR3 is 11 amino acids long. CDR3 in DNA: TGTGCCAGCAGCTTGGGCCAGCCCCAGCATTTT. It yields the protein CASSLGQPQHF.

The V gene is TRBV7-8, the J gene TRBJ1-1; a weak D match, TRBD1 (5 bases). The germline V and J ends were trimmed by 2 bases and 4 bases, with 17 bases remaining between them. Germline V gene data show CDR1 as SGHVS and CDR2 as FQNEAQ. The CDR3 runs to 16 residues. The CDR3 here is CASSLKAFQGVTEAFF. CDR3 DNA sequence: TGTGCCAGCAGCTTAAAGGCATTCCAGGGTGTCACTGAAGCTTTCTTT. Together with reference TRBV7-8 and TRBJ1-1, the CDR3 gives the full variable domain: GAGVSQSPRYKVAKRGQDVALRCDPISGHVSLFWYQQALGQGPEFLTYFQNEAQLDKSGLPSDRFFAERPEGSVSTLKIQRTQQEDSAVYLCASSLKAFQGVTEAFFGQGTRLTVV.

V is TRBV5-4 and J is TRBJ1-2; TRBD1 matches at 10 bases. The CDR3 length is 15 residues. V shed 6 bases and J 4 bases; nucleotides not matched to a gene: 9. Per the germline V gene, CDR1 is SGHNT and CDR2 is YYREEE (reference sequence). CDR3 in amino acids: CASTPGDRGLYGYTF. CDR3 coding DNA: TGTGCCAGCACCCCCGGGGACAGGGGTCTCTATGGCTACACCTTC.

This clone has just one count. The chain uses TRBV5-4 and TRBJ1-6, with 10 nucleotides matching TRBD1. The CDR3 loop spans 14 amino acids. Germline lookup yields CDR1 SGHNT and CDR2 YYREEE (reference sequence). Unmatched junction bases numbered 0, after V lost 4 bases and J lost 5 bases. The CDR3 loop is CASSGTGDNSPLHF. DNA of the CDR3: TGTGCCAGCAGCGGGACAGGGGATAATTCACCCCTCCACTTT.

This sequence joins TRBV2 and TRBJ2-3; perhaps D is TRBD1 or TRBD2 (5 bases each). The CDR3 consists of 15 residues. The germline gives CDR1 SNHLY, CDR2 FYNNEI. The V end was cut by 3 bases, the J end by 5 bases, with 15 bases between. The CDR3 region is CASSDPRGQQDTQYF. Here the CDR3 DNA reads TGTGCCAGCAGTGACCCCCGGGGCCAGCAAGATACGCAGTATTTT.

CDR3 amino acids: CASSAGTSYEQYF. Here the CDR3 DNA reads TGTGCCAGCAGCGCCGGGACCTCCTACGAGCAGTACTTC. The V and J genes are TRBV7-7 and TRBJ2-7; D is perhaps TRBD1 or TRBD2 (5 bases each). Germline V gives CDR1 SSHAT, CDR2 FNYEAQ (reference sequence). The V end was cut by 5 bases, the J end by 0 bases, with 8 bases between. The CDR3 covers 13 residues.

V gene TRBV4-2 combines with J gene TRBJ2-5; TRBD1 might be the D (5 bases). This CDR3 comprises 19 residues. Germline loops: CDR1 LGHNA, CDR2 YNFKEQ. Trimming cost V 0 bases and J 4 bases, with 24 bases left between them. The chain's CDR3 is CASSQDPSASRAERETQYF. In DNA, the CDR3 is TGTGCCAGCAGCCAAGATCCGAGCGCTTCCAGGGCTGAAAGAGAGACCCAGTACTTC.

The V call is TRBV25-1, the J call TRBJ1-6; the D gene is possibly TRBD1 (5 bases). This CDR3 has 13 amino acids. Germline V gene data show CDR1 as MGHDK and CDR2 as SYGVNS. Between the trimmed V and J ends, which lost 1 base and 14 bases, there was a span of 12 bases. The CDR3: CASSESLRGSLHF. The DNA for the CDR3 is TGTGCCAGCAGTGAATCGCTAAGGGGATCCCTCCACTTT.

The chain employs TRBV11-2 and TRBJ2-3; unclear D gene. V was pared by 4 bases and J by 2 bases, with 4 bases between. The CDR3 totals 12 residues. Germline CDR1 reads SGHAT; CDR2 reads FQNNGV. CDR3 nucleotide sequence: TGTGCCAGCAGCTACTACACAGATACGCAGTATTTT. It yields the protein CASSYYTDTQYF.

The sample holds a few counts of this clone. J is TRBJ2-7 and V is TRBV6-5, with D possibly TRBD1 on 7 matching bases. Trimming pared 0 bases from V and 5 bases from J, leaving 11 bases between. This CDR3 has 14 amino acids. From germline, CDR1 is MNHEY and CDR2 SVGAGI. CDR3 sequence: CASSYSGGGNEQYF. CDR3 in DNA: TGTGCCAGCAGTTACTCCGGAGGGGGCAACGAGCAGTACTTC.